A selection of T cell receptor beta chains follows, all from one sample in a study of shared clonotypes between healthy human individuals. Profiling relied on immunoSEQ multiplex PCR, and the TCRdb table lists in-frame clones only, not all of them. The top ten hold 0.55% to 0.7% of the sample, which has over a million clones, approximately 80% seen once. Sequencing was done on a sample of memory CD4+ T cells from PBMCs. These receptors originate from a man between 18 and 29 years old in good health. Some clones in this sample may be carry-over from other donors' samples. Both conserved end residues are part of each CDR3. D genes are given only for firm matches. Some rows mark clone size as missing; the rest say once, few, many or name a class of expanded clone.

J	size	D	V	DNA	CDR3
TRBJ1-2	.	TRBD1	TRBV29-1	TGCAGCGCCTACCGACAGGGTGAGGACTATGGCTACACCTTC	CSAYRQGEDYGYTF
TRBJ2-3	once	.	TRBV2	TGTGCCAGCAGTGAAGCGCCAGGGGCCCTTAAGTATTTT	CASSEAPGALKYF
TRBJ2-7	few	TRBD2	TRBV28	TGTGCCAGCTACGCGGGGGACGGATCCTACGAGCAGTACTTC	CASYAGDGSYEQYF
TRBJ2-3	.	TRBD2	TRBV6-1	TGTGCCAGCAGTGAGGGACTAGCGACCAAAATTACGCAGTATTTT	CASSEGLATKITQYF
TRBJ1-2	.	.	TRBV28	TGTGCCAGCAGAAACTCGGGGGTTAACTATGGCTACACCTTC	CASRNSGVNYGYTF
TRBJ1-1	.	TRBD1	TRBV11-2	TGTGCCAGCAGCTTTCGACAGGGCGGGACTGAAGCTTTCTTT	CASSFRQGGTEAFF
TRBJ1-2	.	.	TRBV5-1	TGCGCCAGCAGCTTAGGACAGCCTAACTATGGCTACACCTTC	CASSLGQPNYGYTF
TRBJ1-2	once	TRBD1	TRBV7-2	TGTGCCAGCAGCCCGGGACAGGGAAGGTGGGGCTACACCTTC	CASSPGQGRWGYTF
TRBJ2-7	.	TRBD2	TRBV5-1	TGCGCCAGCAGCTTGGCTAATGCGGGAGGGAACGAGCAGTACTTC	CASSLANAGGNEQYF
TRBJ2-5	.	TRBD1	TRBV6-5	TGTGCCTCACGAAGGGGGCTTAGGGAGACCCAGTACTTC	CASRRGLRETQYF
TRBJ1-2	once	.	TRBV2	TGTGCCAGCAGTGGGGCCAGCAACTATGGCTACACCTTC	CASSGASNYGYTF
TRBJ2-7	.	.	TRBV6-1	TGTGCCAGCAGTGAGACCCACCTTGATAAAGCCTACGAGCAGTACTTC	CASSETHLDKAYEQYF
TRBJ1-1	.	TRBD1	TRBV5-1	TGCGCCAGCAGCTTGGACAGGGGCTACACTGAAGCTTTCTTT	CASSLDRGYTEAFF
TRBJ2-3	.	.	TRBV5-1	TGCGCCAGCAGCTTACGGGCGGATGTCACAGATACGCAGTATTTT	CASSLRADVTDTQYF
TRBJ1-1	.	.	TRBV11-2	TGTGCCAGCAGCTTAGACGACAGGAGATTTAAATTAGACACTGAAGCTTTCTTT	CASSLDDRRFKLDTEAFF
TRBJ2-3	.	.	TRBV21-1	TGTGCCAGCAGCCTGCATACGGGGGGGCGGGATCAAACCAGCACAGATACGCAGTATTTT	CASSLHTGGRDQTSTDTQYF
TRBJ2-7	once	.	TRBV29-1	TGCAGCGTTGAATTAAGCGGGCCCGCCTACGAGCAGTACTTC	CSVELSGPAYEQYF
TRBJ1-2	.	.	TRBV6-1	TGTGCCACCTCGAAGGGGTACACTAACTATGGCTACACCTTC	CATSKGYTNYGYTF
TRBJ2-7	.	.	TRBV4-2	TGTGCCAGCAGCCAAGATTGGGGCGGGGAGTACGAGCAGTACTTC	CASSQDWGGEYEQYF
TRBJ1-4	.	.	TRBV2	TGTGCCAGTGGGGGGGTGACTAATGAAAAACTGTTTTTT	CASGGVTNEKLFF
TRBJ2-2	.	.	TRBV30	TGTGCCTGGAGTGTCGGGGCCGGGGAGCTGTTTTTT	CAWSVGAGELFF
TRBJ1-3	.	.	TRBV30	TGTGCCTGGGCACTGGGGACAGGAAACACCATATATTTT	CAWALGTGNTIYF
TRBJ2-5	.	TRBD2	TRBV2	TGTGCCAGCCTTAGCGGGAGAGGGGAAGAGACCCAGTACTTC	CASLSGRGEETQYF
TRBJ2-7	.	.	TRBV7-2	TGTGCCAGCAGCTTGCACTACGAACAGTACTTC	CASSLHYEQYF
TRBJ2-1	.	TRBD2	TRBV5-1	TGCGCCAGCAGCTTGGTGGGACTAGGATCCTACAATGAGCAGTTCTTC	CASSLVGLGSYNEQFF
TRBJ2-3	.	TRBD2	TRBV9	TGTGCCAGCAGCGTAGAAGGGGTAGGGAGGGCTTGGGGCACAGATACGCAGTATTTT	CASSVEGVGRAWGTDTQYF
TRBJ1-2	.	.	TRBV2	TGTGCCAGCAGTGTTTTACGGCTTGACTATGGCTACACCTTC	CASSVLRLDYGYTF
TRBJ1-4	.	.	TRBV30	TGTGCCTGGAGTGTAGGTACAGGGAGAAATGAAAAACTGTTTTTT	CAWSVGTGRNEKLFF
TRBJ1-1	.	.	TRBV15	TGTGCCACCAGCACCCTCGAGAGAACAACTGAAGCTTTCTTT	CATSTLERTTEAFF
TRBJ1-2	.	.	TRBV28	TGTGCCAGCAGTTCGACTAGGGGCTACACCTTC	CASSSTRGYTF
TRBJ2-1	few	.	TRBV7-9	TGTGCCAGCAGCTTTGCTTTCCCAGGGGACAATGAGCAGTTCTTC	CASSFAFPGDNEQFF
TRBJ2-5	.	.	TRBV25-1	TGTGCCAGCAGTGAATATTTGAGGGAGACCCAGTACTTC	CASSEYLRETQYF
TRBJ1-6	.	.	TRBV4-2	TGTGCCAGCAGCCCACAGGGTAAGGAAACACCCCTCCACTTT	CASSPQGKETPLHF